Below are 10 T cell receptor beta chains sequenced from a single sample in a study of T-cell memory formation after mild COVID-19 (dated by TCRdb to the early 2020s). Libraries were constructed by 5' RACE. TCRdb shows the sequencer as Illumina NovaSeq 6000. TCRdb reworked the public reads: Q25 trimming with fastp, MiXCR clone assembly, productive beta chains retained. Rows are unified per CDR3 protein, each entry keeping the most common DNA and genes. This sample has some 300,000 distinct CDR3 sequences in its table, and more than 20% of those were observed once. Approximately 22% of the sample is taken by the ten largest. The specimen sequenced was PBMCs or a T cell subset sorted from them (not recorded which). All receptors come from a man aged 18 to 29 who had mild COVID-19 (a few samples of this study predate the infection). The sample titles of this study are shuffled in the database, so cell type and time point are left out; the donor was told from shared clones.

The V gene is TRBV15, the J gene TRBJ1-5, with D uncertain. Germline CDR1 reads LNHNV; CDR2 reads YYDKDF (reference sequence). Trimming took 0 bases from V and 2 from J, leaving 8 bases between them. This CDR3 is 15 amino acids long. The CDR3 DNA reads TGTGCCACCAGCAGAGATCTGCAGGGCAATCAGCCCCAGCATTTT. It yields the protein CATSRDLQGNQPQHF. Looking up the rest from reference TRBV15 and TRBJ1-5 gives the full variable domain: DAMVIQNPRYQVTQFGKPVTLSCSQTLNHNVMYWYQQKSSQAPKLLFHYYDKDFNNEADTPDNFQSRRPNTSFCFLDIRSPGLGDTAMYLCATSRDLQGNQPQHFGDGTRLSIL.

This clonotype was observed a few times. The chain couples TRBV7-9 to TRBJ2-1; 7 bases align to TRBD2. Germline V CDR1 and CDR2: SEHNR, FQNEAQ (reference sequence). V was pared by 5 bases and J by 10 bases, with 11 bases of the junction left unmatched. The CDR3 covers 14 residues. The chain's CDR3 is CASSLPTSIREQFF. The DNA of the CDR3 is TGTGCCAGCAGCCTCCCGACTAGCATCCGGGAGCAGTTCTTC.

This chain uses TRBV29-1 with TRBJ2-1; weak D call: TRBD2 (7 bases). V lost 3 bases to trimming and J lost 0 bases, with 9 bases between them. The CDR3 spans 14 residues. Germline V CDR1 and CDR2: SQVTM, ANQGSEA. The chain's CDR3 is CSVDAGASYNEQFF. The CDR3 DNA follows: TGCAGCGTTGACGCGGGGGCCTCCTACAATGAGCAGTTCTTC.

This clonotype appeared a few times. The gene calls are TRBV6-5 and TRBJ1-3; tentatively, D is TRBD1 (5 bases). The germline gives CDR1 MNHEY, CDR2 SVGAGI. This CDR3 is 16 amino acids long. V dropped 5 bases and J dropped 0 bases, with 14 bases sitting between them. Written as DNA, the CDR3 is TGTGCCAGCAGTCAACCACCGGGGCTCTCTGGAAACACCATATATTTT. The encoded protein is CASSQPPGLSGNTIYF.

The chain recombines TRBV5-1 with TRBJ2-3; maybe TRBD2 (5 bases). Trimming cost V 4 bases and J 2 bases, with 20 bases left between them. The CDR3 has 17 residues. The germline CDR1 and CDR2 sequences are SGHRS and YFSETQ. CDR3 coding DNA: TGCGCCAGCAGCCCCGGTCGGACGGGGTCATCCACAGATACGCAGTATTTT. This encodes CASSPGRTGSSTDTQYF.

Here the CDR3 reads CASSPGRGYDTQYF. CDR3 DNA: TGTGCCAGCAGCCCGGGACGGGGCTACGATACGCAGTATTTT. This chain connects TRBV7-2 to TRBJ2-3; either TRBD1 or TRBD2 may fit D (5 bases each). Trimming removed 5 bases at V and 6 bases at J, with 15 bases between. CDR3 length equals 14 residues. The germline V gene has CDR1 SGHTA and CDR2 FQGNSA.

This chain links TRBV5-1 with TRBJ2-3; the D gene is possibly TRBD1 (6 bases). Trimming removed 5 bases from V and 5 bases from J, with 12 bases in between. Germline CDR1 is SGHRS and CDR2 is YFSETQ. This CDR3 is built from 13 residues. The CDR3 reads CASRYQGRDTQYF. DNA of the CDR3: TGCGCCAGCAGGTATCAGGGGCGAGATACGCAGTATTTT.

This clonotype was observed a few times. The chain carries TRBV18 and TRBJ2-5; 7 bases fit TRBD1. This CDR3 has 14 amino acids. CDR1 is KGHSH and CDR2 is LQKENI in the germline V gene. The V segment lost 3 bases and the J segment 3 bases; nucleotides outside the gene matches: 4. CDR3 in amino acids: CASSPNRGKETQYF. CDR3 DNA: TGTGCCAGCTCACCTAACAGGGGAAAAGAGACCCAGTACTTC.

This clonotype occurred many times. The CDR3 DNA sequence: TGTGCCAGCAGTTACTCTCTAGGGGTGAGCACAGATACGCAGTATTTT. It yields the protein CASSYSLGVSTDTQYF. The chain carries TRBV6-5 and TRBJ2-3; a possible D gene is TRBD1 (5 bases). Germline CDR1 and CDR2: MNHEY and SVGAGI. CDR3 length equals 16 residues. V lost 0 bases to trimming and J lost 0 bases, with 10 bases between them.

This clonotype was observed a handful of times. The chain uses TRBV18 and TRBJ1-5, with 8 positions matching TRBD1. V dropped 3 bases and J dropped 9; count of bases not matched to a gene: 4. Germline V CDR1 and CDR2: KGHSH, LQKENI. The CDR3 runs to 13 residues. The CDR3 reads CASSPQGQVPQHF. Written as DNA, the CDR3 is TGTGCCAGCTCACCCCAGGGACAGGTGCCCCAGCATTTT. The full variable domain, its missing parts supplied by reference TRBV18 and TRBJ1-5, is NAGVMQNPRHLVRRRGQEARLRCSPMKGHSHVYWYRQLPEEGLKFMVYLQKENIIDESGMPKERFSAEFPKEGPSILRIQQVVRGDSAAYFCASSPQGQVPQHFGDGTRLSIL.